Listed here is a single TCR beta chain. The record originates from a study of blood T cell repertoires in COVID-19. About the study: Samples of COVID-19 (acute and convalescent) were obtained from the United States, Italy and Spain. Sources were T cells, B-cell-depleted T cells, or PBMCs; the material itself was cDNA or gDNA.

In the study's own analysis: Amplification with reference gene primers provided the estimates of nucleated cell counts. Sequencing was performed with immunoSEQ multiplex PCR; in TCRdb, only in-frame clones are kept and a portion is missing. V, J and clone size were drawn from that table, and D and trimming were deduced from the DNA. The data contain about 190,000 clones, about 84% of them singletons. CDR1 and CDR2 (germline): SGHNT, YENEEA. Trimming stripped 5 bases from V and 3 bases from J, with 7 bases between. The CDR3 loop spans 13 amino acids. The sequenced sample was peripheral blood. This TCR came from a woman in her twenties or thirties with acute or convalescent COVID-19. The chain joins TRBV11-3 to TRBJ2-2; D gene ambiguous. CDR3 sequence reads: CASSQQYTGELFF. The CDR3 DNA reads TGTGCCAGCAGCCAACAATACACCGGGGAGCTGTTTTTT.